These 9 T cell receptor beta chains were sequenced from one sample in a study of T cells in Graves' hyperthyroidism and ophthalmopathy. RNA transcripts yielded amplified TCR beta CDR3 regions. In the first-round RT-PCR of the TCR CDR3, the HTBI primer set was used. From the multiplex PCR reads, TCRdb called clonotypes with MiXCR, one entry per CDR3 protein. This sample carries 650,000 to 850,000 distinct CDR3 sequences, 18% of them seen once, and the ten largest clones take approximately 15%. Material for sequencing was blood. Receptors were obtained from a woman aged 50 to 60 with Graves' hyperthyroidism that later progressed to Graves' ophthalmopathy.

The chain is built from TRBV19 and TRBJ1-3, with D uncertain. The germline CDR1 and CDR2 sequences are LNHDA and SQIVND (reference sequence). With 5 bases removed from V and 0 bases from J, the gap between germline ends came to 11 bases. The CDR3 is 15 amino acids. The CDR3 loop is CASSWWQDSGNTIYF. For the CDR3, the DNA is TGTGCCAGTAGTTGGTGGCAGGACTCTGGAAACACCATATATTTT.

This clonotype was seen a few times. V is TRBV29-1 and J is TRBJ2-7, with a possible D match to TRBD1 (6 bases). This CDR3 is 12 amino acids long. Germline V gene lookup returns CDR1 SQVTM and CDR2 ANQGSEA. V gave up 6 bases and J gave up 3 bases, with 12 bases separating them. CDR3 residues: CSVRDTYYEQYF. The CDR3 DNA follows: TGCAGCGTCCGGGACACATACTACGAGCAGTACTTC.

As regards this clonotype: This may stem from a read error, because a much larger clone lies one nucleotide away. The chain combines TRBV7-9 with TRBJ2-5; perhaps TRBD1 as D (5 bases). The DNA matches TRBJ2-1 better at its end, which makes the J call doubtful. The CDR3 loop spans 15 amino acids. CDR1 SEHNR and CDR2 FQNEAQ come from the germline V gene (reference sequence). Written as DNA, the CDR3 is TGTGCCAGCAGCTTTGGGGCGCAGGTACAAGAGACCCAGTTCTTC. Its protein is CASSFGAQVQETQFF.

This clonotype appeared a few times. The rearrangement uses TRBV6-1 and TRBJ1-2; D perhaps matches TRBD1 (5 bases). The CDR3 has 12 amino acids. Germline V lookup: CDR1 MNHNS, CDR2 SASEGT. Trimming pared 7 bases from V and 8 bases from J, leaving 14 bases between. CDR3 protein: CASIGGEKGYTF. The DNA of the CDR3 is TGTGCCAGCATAGGAGGGGAAAAGGGCTACACCTTC.

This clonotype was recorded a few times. CDR3 region: CASSSEGGGNQPQHF. CDR3 nucleotides: TGTGCCAGCAGCTCGGAAGGGGGCGGCAATCAGCCCCAGCATTTT. The rearrangement links TRBV5-5 to TRBJ1-5, with 7 bases aligning to TRBD1. The CDR3 contains 15 residues. Trimming cost V 3 bases and J 2 bases; bases outside gene matches: 5. Germline-derived CDR1 and CDR2 are SGHKS and YYEKEE (reference sequence).

This CDR3 reads CSATSGGSYEQYF. As DNA, the CDR3 is TGCAGTGCTACTAGCGGGGGCTCCTACGAGCAGTACTTC. V is TRBV20-1 and J is TRBJ2-7, with 10 bases aligning to TRBD2. Trimming cost V 4 bases and J 0 bases; bases outside gene matches: 0. Germline V gives CDR1 DFQATT, CDR2 SNEGSKA (reference sequence). The CDR3 is made up of 13 amino acids.

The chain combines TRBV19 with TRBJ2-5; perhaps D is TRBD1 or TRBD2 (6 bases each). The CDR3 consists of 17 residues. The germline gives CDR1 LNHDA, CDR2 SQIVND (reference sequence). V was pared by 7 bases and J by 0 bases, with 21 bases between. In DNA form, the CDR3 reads TGTGCCAGTAAGGGTGCTGGGGGGACACAGTACCAAGAGACCCAGTACTTC. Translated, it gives CASKGAGGTQYQETQYF. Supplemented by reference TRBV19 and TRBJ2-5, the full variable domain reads DGGITQSPKYLFRKEGQNVTLSCEQNLNHDAMYWYRQDPGQGLRLIYYSQIVNDFQKGDIAEGYSVSREKKESFPLTVTSAQKNPTAFYLCASKGAGGTQYQETQYFGPGTRLLVL.

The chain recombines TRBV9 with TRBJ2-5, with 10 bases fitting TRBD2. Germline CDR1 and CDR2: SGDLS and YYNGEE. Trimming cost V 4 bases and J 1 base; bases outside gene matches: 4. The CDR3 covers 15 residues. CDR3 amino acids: CASSSKRGGQETQYF. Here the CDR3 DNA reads TGTGCCAGCAGCTCAAAGCGGGGGGGCCAAGAGACCCAGTACTTC.

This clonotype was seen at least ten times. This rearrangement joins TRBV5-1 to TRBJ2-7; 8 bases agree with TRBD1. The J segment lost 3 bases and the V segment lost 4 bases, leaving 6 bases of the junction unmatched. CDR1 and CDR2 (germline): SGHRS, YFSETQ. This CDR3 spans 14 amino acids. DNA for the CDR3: TGCGCCAGCAGCGGGGGGACAGGAGACTACGAGCAGTACTTC. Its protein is CASSGGTGDYEQYF.